Listed below are T cell receptor beta chains from one sample, sequenced in a study of blood T cells in healthy people across ages. Via MiXCR, TCRdb re-called the 5' RACE reads, giving one row per CDR3 protein. The sample holds about 780,000 distinct CDR3 sequences, around 45% seen once. The sample consisted of blood. The origin of the receptors is a man older than 75 in good health. Both conserved end residues are part of each CDR3. Fields, in order: clone size, D gene, J gene, V gene, CDR3 protein, CDR3 DNA. D genes are given only for firm matches. Only part of the rows carry a size: once, few, many, or a class if the clone is expanded.

size: -
D: -
J: TRBJ2-2
V: TRBV20-1
CDR3: CSARQGGAVTGELFF
DNA: TGCAGTGCTAGACAGGGGGGGGCTGTCACCGGGGAGCTGTTTTTT

size: once
D: -
J: TRBJ2-3
V: TRBV5-1
CDR3: CASVETGGTDTQYF
DNA: TGCGCCAGCGTCGAAACGGGGGGCACAGATACGCAGTATTTT

size: once
D: -
J: TRBJ1-1
V: TRBV7-2
CDR3: CASSLSTSNTEAFF
DNA: TGTGCCAGCAGCCTATCGACAAGTAACACTGAAGCTTTCTTT

size: -
D: -
J: TRBJ2-5
V: TRBV15
CDR3: CATSRDRAAAYF
DNA: TGTGCCACCAGCAGAGATCGGGCAGCGGCGTACTTC

size: -
D: TRBD2
J: TRBJ2-3
V: TRBV11-2
CDR3: CASSPGGGRDTDTRYF
DNA: TGTGCCAGCAGCCCCGGTGGCGGGAGGGACACAGATACGCGGTATTTT

size: few
D: -
J: TRBJ2-3
V: TRBV20-1
CDR3: CSARDPEGRVDTQYF
DNA: TGCAGTGCTAGAGATCCGGAGGGCCGGGTTGATACGCAGTATTTT

size: few
D: -
J: TRBJ2-1
V: TRBV12-3/TRBV12-4
CDR3: CASSVSGKGVNEQFF
DNA: TGTGCCAGCAGCGTGAGCGGGAAGGGGGTCAATGAGCAGTTCTTC

size: -
D: TRBD2
J: TRBJ2-7
V: TRBV5-6
CDR3: CASSFSTSGRTYEQYF
DNA: TGTGCCAGCAGCTTTTCGACTAGCGGACGTACCTACGAGCAGTACTTC

size: -
D: -
J: TRBJ2-5
V: TRBV2
CDR3: CASSERDQRGVGGERETQYF
DNA: TGTGCCAGCAGCGAAAGGGACCAGAGGGGAGTTGGGGGAGAGCGAGAGACCCAGTACTTC

size: few
D: -
J: TRBJ1-2
V: TRBV12-3/TRBV12-4
CDR3: CASSSTLSGYTF
DNA: TGTGCCAGCAGCTCGACGCTTTCTGGCTACACCTTC

size: -
D: -
J: TRBJ2-7
V: TRBV3-1
CDR3: CTSSQGGGLYEQYF
DNA: TGTACCAGCAGCCAAGGAGGCGGGCTTTACGAGCAGTACTTC

size: -
D: -
J: TRBJ2-7
V: TRBV3-1
CDR3: CASRSTGDYEQYF
DNA: TGTGCCAGCAGGTCTACCGGGGATTACGAGCAGTACTTC

size: few
D: -
J: TRBJ1-5
V: TRBV12-3/TRBV12-4
CDR3: CASSPPGDGNQPQHF
DNA: TGTGCCAGCAGTCCGCCGGGGGATGGCAATCAGCCCCAGCATTTT

size: -
D: TRBD2
J: TRBJ2-1
V: TRBV7-3
CDR3: CASSSLSGRAGYNEQFF
DNA: TGTGCCAGCAGCTCCCTTAGCGGGAGGGCCGGGTACAATGAGCAGTTCTTC

size: -
D: TRBD1
J: TRBJ1-2
V: TRBV6-5
CDR3: CASSSGTGKYGYTF
DNA: TGTGCCAGCAGTTCTGGGACAGGGAAATATGGCTACACCTTC

size: -
D: -
J: TRBJ2-7
V: TRBV13
CDR3: CASSTGRDPYEQYF
DNA: TGTGCCAGCAGCACCGGACGGGACCCCTACGAGCAGTACTTC

size: few
D: -
J: TRBJ1-1
V: TRBV5-1
CDR3: CASSTLDSRGGTEAFF
DNA: TGCGCCAGCAGCACCTTGGACAGTCGCGGGGGAACTGAAGCTTTCTTT

size: -
D: -
J: TRBJ1-5
V: TRBV6-2/TRBV6-3
CDR3: CASRSGATAYNQPQHF
DNA: TGTGCCAGCAGGAGTGGGGCAACAGCCTACAATCAGCCCCAGCATTTT

size: -
D: -
J: TRBJ2-3
V: TRBV9
CDR3: CASSVVGVAADTQYF
DNA: TGTGCCAGCAGCGTAGTAGGGGTAGCGGCAGATACGCAGTATTTT

size: -
D: -
J: TRBJ2-3
V: TRBV29-1
CDR3: CSVEAELVTDTQYF
DNA: TGCAGCGTAGAAGCGGAGCTGGTGACAGATACGCAGTATTTT

size: -
D: TRBD1
J: TRBJ1-4
V: TRBV15
CDR3: CATTSTGGFEKLFF
DNA: TGTGCCACAACGTCGACAGGGGGCTTTGAAAAACTGTTTTTT

size: -
D: -
J: TRBJ2-1
V: TRBV20-1
CDR3: CSARDPETLLSNEQFF
DNA: TGCAGTGCTAGAGATCCAGAGACCCTTCTTAGCAATGAGCAGTTCTTC

size: -
D: -
J: TRBJ1-2
V: TRBV5-1
CDR3: CASSPQGLDYGYTF
DNA: TGCGCCAGCAGCCCGCAGGGGCTGGACTATGGCTACACCTTC